This T cell receptor (beta chain) originates from a study of T cells after yellow fever vaccination. Study in general: Preparing low-cell-number fractions relied on SMART-Seq v4 Ultra Low Input.

Only a few counts were recorded for this clonotype. Antigen unknown. 5'RACE template switching produced TCR cDNA carrying a universal primer site and UMIs. TCRdb reprocessed the 5' RACE reads via MiXCR and lists one record per CDR3 protein. The table has a few hundred thousand distinct CDR3 sequences, around 8.1% seen once. Study-wide findings and caveats: Once the booster was given, most primary-vaccination clones reappeared, at about 95% for CD4 and approximately 88% for CD8.

V lost 3 bases and J lost 2, with 14 bases in between. Germline V gives CDR1 LGHNA, CDR2 YSLEER. This CDR3 has 16 residues. The receptor's source is a man younger than 35 who received the YFV17D yellow fever vaccine. The V and J genes are TRBV4-3 and TRBJ1-3; TRBD1 might be the D (5 bases). The sample consisted of PBMCs, taken roughly 47 days after the first yellow fever vaccination. CDR3 sequence reads: CASSQGRGITGNTIYF. Here the CDR3 DNA reads TGCGCCAGCAGCCAGGGAAGGGGCATAACTGGAAACACCATATATTTT.